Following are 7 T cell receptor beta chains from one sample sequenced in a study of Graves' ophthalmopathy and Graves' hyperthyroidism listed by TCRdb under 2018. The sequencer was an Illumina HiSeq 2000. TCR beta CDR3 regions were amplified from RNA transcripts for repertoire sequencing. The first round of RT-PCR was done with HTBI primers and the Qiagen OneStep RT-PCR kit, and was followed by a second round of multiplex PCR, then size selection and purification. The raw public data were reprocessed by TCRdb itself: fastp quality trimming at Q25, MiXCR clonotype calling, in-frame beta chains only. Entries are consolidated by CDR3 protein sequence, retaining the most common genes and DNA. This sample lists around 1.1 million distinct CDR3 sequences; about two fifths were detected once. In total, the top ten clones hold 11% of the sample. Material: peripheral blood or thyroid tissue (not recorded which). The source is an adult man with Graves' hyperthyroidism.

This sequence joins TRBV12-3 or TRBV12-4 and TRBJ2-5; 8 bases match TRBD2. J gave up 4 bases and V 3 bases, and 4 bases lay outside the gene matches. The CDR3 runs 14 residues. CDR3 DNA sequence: TGTGCCAGCAGTTTCTTCGGGAGGGGAGAGACCCAGTACTTC. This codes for CASSFFGRGETQYF.

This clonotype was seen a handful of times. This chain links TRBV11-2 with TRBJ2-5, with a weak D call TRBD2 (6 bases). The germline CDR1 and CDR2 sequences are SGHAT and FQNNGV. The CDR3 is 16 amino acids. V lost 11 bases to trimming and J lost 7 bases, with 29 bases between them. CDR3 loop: CAWSQEGPGPLWTQYF. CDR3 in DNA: TGTGCCTGGAGCCAGGAGGGCCCCGGACCTCTGTGGACCCAGTACTTC.

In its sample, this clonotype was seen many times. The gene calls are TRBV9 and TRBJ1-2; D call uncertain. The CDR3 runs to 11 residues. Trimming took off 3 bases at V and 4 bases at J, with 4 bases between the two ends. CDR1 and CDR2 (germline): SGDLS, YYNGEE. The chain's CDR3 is CASSAGYGYTF. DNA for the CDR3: TGTGCCAGCAGCGCGGGCTATGGCTACACCTTC.

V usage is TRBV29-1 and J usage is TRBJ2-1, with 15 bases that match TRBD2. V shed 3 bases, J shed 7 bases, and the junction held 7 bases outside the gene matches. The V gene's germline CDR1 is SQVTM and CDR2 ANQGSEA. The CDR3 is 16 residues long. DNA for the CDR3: TGCAGCGTTGACCGTGGGACTAGCGGGAGGTATAATGAGCAGTTCTTC. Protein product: CSVDRGTSGRYNEQFF.

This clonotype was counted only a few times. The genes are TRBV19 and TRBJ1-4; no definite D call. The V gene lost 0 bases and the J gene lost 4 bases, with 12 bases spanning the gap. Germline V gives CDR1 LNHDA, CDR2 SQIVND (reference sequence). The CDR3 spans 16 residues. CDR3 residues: CASSIDWTDRNEKLFF. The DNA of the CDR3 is TGTGCCAGTAGTATAGATTGGACGGACCGTAATGAAAAACTGTTTTTT.

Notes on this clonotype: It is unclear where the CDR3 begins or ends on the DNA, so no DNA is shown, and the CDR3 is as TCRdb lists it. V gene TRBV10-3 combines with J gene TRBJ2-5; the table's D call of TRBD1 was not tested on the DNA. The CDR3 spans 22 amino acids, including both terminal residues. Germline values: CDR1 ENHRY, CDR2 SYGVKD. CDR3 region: CAAGLSMYLCASSLTGVETQYF.

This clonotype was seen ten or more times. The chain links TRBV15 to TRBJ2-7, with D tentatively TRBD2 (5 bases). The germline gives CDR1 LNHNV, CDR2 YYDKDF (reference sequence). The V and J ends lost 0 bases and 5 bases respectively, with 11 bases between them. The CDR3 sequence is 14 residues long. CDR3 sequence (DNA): TGTGCCACCAGCAGAGATTTCAGGCGGGACGAGCAGTACTTC. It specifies CATSRDFRRDEQYF.